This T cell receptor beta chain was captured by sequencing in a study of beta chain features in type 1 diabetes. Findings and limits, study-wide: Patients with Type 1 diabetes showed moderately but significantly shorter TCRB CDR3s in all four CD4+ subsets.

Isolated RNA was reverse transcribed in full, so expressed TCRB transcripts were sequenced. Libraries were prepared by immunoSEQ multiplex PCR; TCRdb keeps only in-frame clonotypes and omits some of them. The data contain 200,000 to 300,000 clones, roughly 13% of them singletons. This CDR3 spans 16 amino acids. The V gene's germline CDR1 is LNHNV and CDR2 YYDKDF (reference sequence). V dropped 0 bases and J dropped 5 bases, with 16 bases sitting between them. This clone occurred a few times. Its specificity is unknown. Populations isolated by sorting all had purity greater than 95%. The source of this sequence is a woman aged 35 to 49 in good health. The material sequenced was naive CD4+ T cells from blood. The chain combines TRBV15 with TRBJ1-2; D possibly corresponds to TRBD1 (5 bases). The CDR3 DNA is TGTGCCACCAGCAGAGATTCGGGGATTCGGGGGTATGGCTACACCTTC. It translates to CATSRDSGIRGYGYTF.